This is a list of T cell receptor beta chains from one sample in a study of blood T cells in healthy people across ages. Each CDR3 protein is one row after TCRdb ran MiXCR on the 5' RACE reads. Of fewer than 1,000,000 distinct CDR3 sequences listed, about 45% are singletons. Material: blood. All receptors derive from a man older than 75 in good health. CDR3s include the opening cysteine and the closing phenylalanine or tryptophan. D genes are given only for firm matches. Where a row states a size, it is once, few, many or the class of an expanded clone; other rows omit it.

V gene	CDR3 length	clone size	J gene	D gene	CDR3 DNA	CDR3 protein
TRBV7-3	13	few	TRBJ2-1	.	TGTGCCAGCAGCTCCGGTATCCCCAATGAGCAGTTCTTC	CASSSGIPNEQFF
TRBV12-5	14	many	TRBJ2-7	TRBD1	TGTGCTAGTGGTAAGGGGGACAGGGGCTACGAGCAGTACTTC	CASGKGDRGYEQYF
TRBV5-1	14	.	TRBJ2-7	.	TGCGCCAGCAGCGCCCGGGTGCAGACTGCCGAGCAGTACTTC	CASSARVQTAEQYF
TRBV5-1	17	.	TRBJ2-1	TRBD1	TGCGCCAGCAGCTTGACCAGGCCGGGACAGAACTCTGGTGAGCAGTTCTTC	CASSLTRPGQNSGEQFF
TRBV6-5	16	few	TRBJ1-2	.	TGTGCCAGCAGTTACCGATGGAATGGAGGGCAGCATGGCTACACCTTC	CASSYRWNGGQHGYTF
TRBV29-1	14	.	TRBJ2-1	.	TGCAGCGTTGAAGTTAGCGCATCCTACAATGAGCAGTTCTTC	CSVEVSASYNEQFF
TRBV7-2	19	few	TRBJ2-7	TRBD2	TGTGCCAGCAGCCCGGAGGGACTAGCGGAAACAAACTCCTACAATGAGCAGTACTTC	CASSPEGLAETNSYNEQYF
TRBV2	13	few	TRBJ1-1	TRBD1	TGTGCCAGCAGGGGACAGGGAATTCCTGAAGCTTTCTTT	CASRGQGIPEAFF
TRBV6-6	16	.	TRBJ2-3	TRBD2	TGTGCCAGCAGTTACCCACAAGCGGGACGCACAGATACGCAGTATTTT	CASSYPQAGRTDTQYF
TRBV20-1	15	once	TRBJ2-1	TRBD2	TGCAGTGCTAGATCACTAGCGGGCCTACCCAATGAGCAGTTCTTC	CSARSLAGLPNEQFF
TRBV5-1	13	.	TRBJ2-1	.	TGCGCCAGCAGCTTCAGGAAATACAATGAGCAGTTCTTC	CASSFRKYNEQFF
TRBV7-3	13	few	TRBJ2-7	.	TGTGCCAGCAGCCGACACACTAAGGACGAGCAGTACTTC	CASSRHTKDEQYF
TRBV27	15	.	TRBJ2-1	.	TGTGCCAGCAGTTTTGTTACGGGGGCGAAGAATGAGCAGTTCTTC	CASSFVTGAKNEQFF
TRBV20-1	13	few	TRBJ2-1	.	TGCAGTGCTAGCACTAGTGGCTACAATGAGCAGTTCTTC	CSASTSGYNEQFF
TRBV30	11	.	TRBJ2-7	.	TGTGCCTGGAGTGTTGAGGAGATTCAGTACTTC	CAWSVEEIQYF
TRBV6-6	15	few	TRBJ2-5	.	TGTGCCAGCAGTTACTCGGATTTGGACCAAGAGACCCAGTACTTC	CASSYSDLDQETQYF
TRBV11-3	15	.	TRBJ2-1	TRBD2	TGTGCCAGCAGCTTAGATCCTAGCGGGATCGATGAGCAGTTCTTC	CASSLDPSGIDEQFF
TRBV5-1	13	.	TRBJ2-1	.	TGCGCCAGCAGCTTGGCGGAGGGCCATGAGCAGTTCTTC	CASSLAEGHEQFF
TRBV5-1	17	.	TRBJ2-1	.	TGCGCCAGCAGCTTGGAGGTCAGGCTAGCGTACCACAATGAGCAGTTCTTC	CASSLEVRLAYHNEQFF
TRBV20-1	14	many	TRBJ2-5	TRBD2	TGCAGTGCTCAAAAGGGACTAGCGGGAGAGACCCAGTACTTC	CSAQKGLAGETQYF
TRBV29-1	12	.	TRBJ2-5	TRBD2	TGCAGCGTTTGGACTAGCGGCGAGACCCAGTACTTC	CSVWTSGETQYF
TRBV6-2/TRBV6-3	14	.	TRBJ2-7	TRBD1	TGTGCCGGCTCCAGGGGGCCTACTACCTACGAGCAGTACTTC	CAGSRGPTTYEQYF
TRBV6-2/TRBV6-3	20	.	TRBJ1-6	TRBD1	TGTGCCAGCCGCGGGGGACAGGGGTCCTTCTCCGCCGACTATAATTCACCCCTCCACTTT	CASRGGQGSFSADYNSPLHF
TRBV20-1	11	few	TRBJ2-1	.	TGCAGTGCTGGGGGTAACGCTGAGCAGTTCTTC	CSAGGNAEQFF
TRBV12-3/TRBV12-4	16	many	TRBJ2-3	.	TGTGCCAGCAGTTTAGCGCGCCAGGGGCGGACAGATACGCAGTATTTT	CASSLARQGRTDTQYF
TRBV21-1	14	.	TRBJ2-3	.	TGTGCCAGCAGGGACAGTGGTAGCACAGATACGCAGTATTTT	CASRDSGSTDTQYF
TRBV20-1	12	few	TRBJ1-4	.	TGCAGTGCTAGCCCGGGATTAGAAAAACTGTTTTTT	CSASPGLEKLFF
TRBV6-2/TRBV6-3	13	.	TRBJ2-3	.	TGTGCCAGCGGCCGGACAGAGACAGATACGCAGTATTTT	CASGRTETDTQYF
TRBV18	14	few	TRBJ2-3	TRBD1	TGTGCCAGCTCACCGGGACAGCGCACAGATACGCAGTATTTT	CASSPGQRTDTQYF
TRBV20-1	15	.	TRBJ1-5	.	TGCAGTGCTAGAGATCTACAGGGACCAAATCAGCCCCAGCATTTT	CSARDLQGPNQPQHF
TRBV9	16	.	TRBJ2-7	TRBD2	TGTGCCAGCAGCGTAGGTCCAGCGGGGGGTACCTACGAGCAGTACTTC	CASSVGPAGGTYEQYF
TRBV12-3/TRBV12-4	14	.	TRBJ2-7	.	TGTGCCAGCAGTTCACACCGGAGCTCCTACGAGCAGTACTTC	CASSSHRSSYEQYF
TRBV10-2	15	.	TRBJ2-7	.	TGCGCCAGCAGTGAGTACCCGGGTGAAACCTACGAGCAGTACTTC	CASSEYPGETYEQYF
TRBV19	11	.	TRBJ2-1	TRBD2	TGTGCCAGTAGTCTTAGCGGGGGACTGTTCTTC	CASSLSGGLFF
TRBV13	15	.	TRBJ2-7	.	TGTGCCAGCAGCTCCCGACTGGACAGCACTTACGAGCAGTACTTC	CASSSRLDSTYEQYF
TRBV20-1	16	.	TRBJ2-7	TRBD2	TGCAGTGCAGTGGGTAGCGGGAGGTTTTCCTCCTACGAGCAGTACTTC	CSAVGSGRFSSYEQYF
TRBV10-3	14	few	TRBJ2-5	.	TGTGCCATCAGCTCCGTAGGGGCCCAAGAGACCCAGTACTTC	CAISSVGAQETQYF
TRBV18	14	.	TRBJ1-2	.	TGTGCCAGCTCACCCCCGGACCCCGCTTATGGCTACACCTTC	CASSPPDPAYGYTF
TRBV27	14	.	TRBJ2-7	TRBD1	TGTGCCAGCAGCCGACCGGGACAGTCCTACGAGCAGTACTTC	CASSRPGQSYEQYF
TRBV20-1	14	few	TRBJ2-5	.	TGCAGTGCTAGGGGTGCGGGGGCCTGGGAGACCCAGTACTTC	CSARGAGAWETQYF
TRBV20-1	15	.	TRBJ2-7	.	TGCAGTGCTCGGGGTCGGGTTAGCGGATTGTCGGAGCAGTACTTC	CSARGRVSGLSEQYF
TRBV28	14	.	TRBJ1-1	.	TGTGCCAGCAGCAGATACCGACAGAACACTGAAGCTTTCTTT	CASSRYRQNTEAFF
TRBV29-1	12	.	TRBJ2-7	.	TGCAGCGGAGGGCAGAGGGAGTACGAGCAGTACTTC	CSGGQREYEQYF
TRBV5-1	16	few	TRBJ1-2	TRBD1	TGCGCCAGCAGCGAAGTCCCGGGACAGGGAAACTATGGCTACACCTTC	CASSEVPGQGNYGYTF
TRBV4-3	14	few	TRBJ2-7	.	TGCGCCAGCAGCCAAGAGTCGCAGGGGGGGGAGCAGTACTTC	CASSQESQGGEQYF
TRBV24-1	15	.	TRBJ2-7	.	TGTGCCACCAGTGATCGCACAGAAGACTCCTACGAGCAGTACTTC	CATSDRTEDSYEQYF
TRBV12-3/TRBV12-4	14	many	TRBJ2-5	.	TGTGCCAGCAGTCCCGGGACGCGGCAAGAGACCCAGTACTTC	CASSPGTRQETQYF
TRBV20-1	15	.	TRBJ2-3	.	TGCAGTGCTAGAGACGGAACGGACTGGGGGGATACGCAGTATTTT	CSARDGTDWGDTQYF
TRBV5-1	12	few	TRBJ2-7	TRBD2	TGCGCCAGCAGCGACGAGACTAGCGTGCCGTACTTC	CASSDETSVPYF
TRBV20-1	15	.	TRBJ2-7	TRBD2	TGCAGTGCTAGGTCGGCTAGCGGGGTGCAAGGCGAGCAGTACTTC	CSARSASGVQGEQYF
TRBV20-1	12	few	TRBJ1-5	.	TGCAGTGCTAGAAATTCGAATCAGCCCCAGCATTTT	CSARNSNQPQHF
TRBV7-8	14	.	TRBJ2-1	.	TGTGCCAGCAGCTTCACGCTAAAAAGCAATGAGCAGTTCTTC	CASSFTLKSNEQFF
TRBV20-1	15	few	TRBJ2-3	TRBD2	TGCAGTGCTAGCGCCCCAACTAGCGCCACAGATACGCAGTATTTT	CSASAPTSATDTQYF
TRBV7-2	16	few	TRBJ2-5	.	TGTGCCAGCAGCTCAGGGGCTCCAGGGTACCAAGAGACCCAGTACTTC	CASSSGAPGYQETQYF
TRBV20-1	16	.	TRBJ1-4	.	TGCAGTGCCCCCGGAGAGGGGCCTGGAACTAATGAAAAACTGTTTTTT	CSAPGEGPGTNEKLFF
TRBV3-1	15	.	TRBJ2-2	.	TGTGCCAGCAGCCAAGATTTAACTAACACCGGGGAGCTGTTTTTT	CASSQDLTNTGELFF
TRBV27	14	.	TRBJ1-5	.	TGTGCCAGCGCCCTAAACCAGGGATCTCAGCCCCAGCATTTT	CASALNQGSQPQHF
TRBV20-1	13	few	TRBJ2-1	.	TGCAGTGCTAGAGACTCGGGCTACAATGAGCAGTTCTTC	CSARDSGYNEQFF
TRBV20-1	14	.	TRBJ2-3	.	TGCAGTGCTAGAGATAGTAGCTCAACAGATACGCAGTATTTT	CSARDSSSTDTQYF